The 14 T cell receptor beta chains reported below all come from one sample, sequenced in a study of cytomegalovirus exposure and HLA in healthy donors. The primer mix had 60 Vbeta and 13 Jbeta primers. Repertoires were generated with immunoSEQ multiplex PCR, while TCRdb's copy carries only in-frame clones and drops some. Of 130,000 or so clones listed, 75% to 85% are singletons. Input material: PBMCs. These receptors were collected from a man in his forties or fifties in good health and CMV-seronegative.

The genes are TRBV15 and TRBJ2-1; 8 bases map to TRBD1. Losses at the gene ends were 0 bases for V and 6 bases for J; bases not matched to a gene: 10. This CDR3 region has 17 residues. The germline gives CDR1 LNHNV, CDR2 YYDKDF (reference sequence). DNA for the CDR3: TGTGCCACCAGCAGAGATTGGGGAGGACAGGGCCTCAATGAGCAGTTCTTC. Translating gives CATSRDWGGQGLNEQFF. The full variable domain, its missing parts supplied by reference TRBV15 and TRBJ2-1, is DAMVIQNPRYQVTQFGKPVTLSCSQTLNHNVMYWYQQKSSQAPKLLFHYYDKDFNNEADTPDNFQSRRPNTSFCFLDIRSPGLGDTAMYLCATSRDWGGQGLNEQFFGPGTRLTVL.

This clone appeared a single time. The chain links TRBV4-1 to TRBJ2-5; D is perhaps TRBD2 (6 bases). This CDR3 has 16 residues. The germline gives CDR1 MGHRA, CDR2 YSYEKL. Trimming took 0 bases from V and 5 from J, leaving 16 bases between them. The CDR3 coding sequence is TGCGCCAGCAGCCAAGATCAGGGACTCCGGCAGGAGACCCAGTACTTC. This codes for CASSQDQGLRQETQYF.

J is TRBJ1-2 and V is TRBV4-3; D is undetermined. Per the germline V gene, CDR1 is LGHNA and CDR2 is YSLEER. V lost 3 bases to trimming and J lost 7 bases, with 18 bases between them. This CDR3 has 15 amino acids. DNA for the CDR3: TGCGCCAGCAGCCACGTCGAGGGTTCCAAGGGTGGCTACACCTTC. Protein product: CASSHVEGSKGGYTF.

This chain uses TRBV5-4 with TRBJ1-2; TRBD1 matches 7 bases. CDR1 and CDR2 from the germline V gene are SGHNT and YYREEE (reference sequence). After removal of 2 bases from V and 5 bases from J, the junction contained 3 bases not matched to a gene. The CDR3 has 13 residues. CDR3 region: CASSFTGDYGYTF. CDR3 coding DNA: TGTGCCAGCAGCTTTACAGGGGATTATGGCTACACCTTC.

The chain is built from TRBV18 and TRBJ1-5; possible D gene TRBD1, 5 bases. CDR1 and CDR2 from the germline V gene are KGHSH and LQKENI. The CDR3 sequence is 15 residues long. Trimming stripped 1 base from V and 5 bases from J, with 12 bases between. This chain's CDR3 is CASSPLPSGHQPQHF. The CDR3 DNA reads as TGTGCCAGCTCACCACTTCCCTCAGGGCATCAGCCCCAGCATTTT.

This rearrangement joins TRBV6-4 to TRBJ2-1, with 10 bases aligning to TRBD1. This CDR3 comprises 16 residues. The J segment lost 4 bases and the V segment lost 2 bases, leaving 5 bases of the junction unmatched. The germline V gene has CDR1 MRHNA and CDR2 SNTAGT. CDR3 sequence reads: CASSDRDRGKYNEQFF. Here the CDR3 DNA reads TGTGCCAGCAGTGACCGGGACAGGGGCAAATACAATGAGCAGTTCTTC.

J is TRBJ2-1 and V is TRBV5-4; 9 nucleotides match TRBD2. The junction had 21 bases not matched to a gene; V was cut back by 9 bases and J by 5 bases. CDR3 size: 18 residues. Looked up from germline, CDR1 is SGHNT and CDR2 is YYREEE (reference sequence). In nucleotides, the CDR3 is TGTGCCACCGTAGGGACACCCGGTCTAGCGGGAAGGAACAATGAGCAGTTCTTC. Its translation is CATVGTPGLAGRNNEQFF.

This clone was recorded a few times. Written as DNA, the CDR3 is TGCGCCAGCAGCCAAGAATGGAGCTCCTACGAGCAGTACTTC. This sequence encodes CASSQEWSSYEQYF. The chain combines TRBV4-1 with TRBJ2-7; no firm D call. The germline V and J ends were trimmed by 0 bases and 0 bases, with 6 bases remaining between them. The CDR3 contains 14 residues. CDR1 MGHRA and CDR2 YSYEKL come from the germline V gene.

The V gene is TRBV5-5, the J gene TRBJ1-5; no clear D gene. This CDR3 is built from 17 residues. The germline V gene has CDR1 SGHKS and CDR2 YYEKEE (reference sequence). The V end was cut by 0 bases, the J end by 5 bases, with 18 bases between. The CDR3 region has the DNA TGTGCCAGCAGCTTGGAATGGTCCACGCGCAACCATCAGCCCCAGCATTTT. Residues: CASSLEWSTRNHQPQHF.

V and J are TRBV5-6 and TRBJ1-6, with 7 bases that match TRBD1. CDR3 size: 16 residues. CDR1 SGHDT and CDR2 YYEEEE come from the germline V gene. V lost 4 bases to trimming and J lost 6 bases; unmatched junction nucleotides: 10. CDR3 protein: CASSGRDRRSNSPLHF. The CDR3 nucleotides are TGTGCCAGCAGCGGTAGGGACAGACGCTCTAATTCACCCCTCCACTTT.

This sequence joins TRBV9 and TRBJ2-3; D remains ambiguous. Per germline, CDR1 SGDLS and CDR2 YYNGEE. V dropped 3 bases and J dropped 3 bases, with 8 bases sitting between them. This CDR3 has 13 amino acids. CDR3 in DNA: TGTGCCAGCAGCGCCGTTAGAACAGATACGCAGTATTTT. It codes for CASSAVRTDTQYF.

V usage is TRBV19 and J usage is TRBJ2-1; no reliable D call. Germline V gene sequence: CDR1 LNHDA, CDR2 SQIVND (reference sequence). CDR3 length: 13 residues. V was cut by 1 base and J by 13 bases, with 14 bases left in between. In DNA, the CDR3 is TGTGCCAGTAGTATAGTAATAACTTCACTTCAGTTCTTC. Translation gives CASSIVITSLQFF.

This rearrangement joins TRBV5-1 to TRBJ2-7, with TRBD2 identical over 9 bases. V was clipped by 0 bases and J by 3 bases; unmatched bases: 7. The CDR3 length is 16 residues. Germline CDR1 reads SGHRS; CDR2 reads YFSETQ. As DNA, the CDR3 is TGCGCCAGCAGCTTGGCCATAGCGGGAGCGAACTACGAGCAGTACTTC. Translating gives CASSLAIAGANYEQYF.

Notes on this clone: One end of the junction is discordant with germline, which a read error may explain. The CDR3 reads CSVETGTLAKNSQYF. The CDR3 region has the DNA TGCAGCGTTGAGACAGGGACATTAGCCAAAAACAGTCAGTACTTC. The chain employs TRBV29-1 and TRBJ2-4, with 7 bases aligning to TRBD1. The CDR3 is made up of 15 amino acids. The V gene's germline CDR1 is SQVTM and CDR2 ANQGSEA. Drawing the rest from reference TRBV29-1 and TRBJ2-4, the complete variable domain is SAVISQKPSRDICQRGTSLTIQCQVDSQVTMMFWYRQQPGQSLTLIATANQGSEATYESGFVIDKFPISRPNLTFSTLTVSNMSPEDSSIYLCSVETGTLAKNSQYFGAGTRLSVL.